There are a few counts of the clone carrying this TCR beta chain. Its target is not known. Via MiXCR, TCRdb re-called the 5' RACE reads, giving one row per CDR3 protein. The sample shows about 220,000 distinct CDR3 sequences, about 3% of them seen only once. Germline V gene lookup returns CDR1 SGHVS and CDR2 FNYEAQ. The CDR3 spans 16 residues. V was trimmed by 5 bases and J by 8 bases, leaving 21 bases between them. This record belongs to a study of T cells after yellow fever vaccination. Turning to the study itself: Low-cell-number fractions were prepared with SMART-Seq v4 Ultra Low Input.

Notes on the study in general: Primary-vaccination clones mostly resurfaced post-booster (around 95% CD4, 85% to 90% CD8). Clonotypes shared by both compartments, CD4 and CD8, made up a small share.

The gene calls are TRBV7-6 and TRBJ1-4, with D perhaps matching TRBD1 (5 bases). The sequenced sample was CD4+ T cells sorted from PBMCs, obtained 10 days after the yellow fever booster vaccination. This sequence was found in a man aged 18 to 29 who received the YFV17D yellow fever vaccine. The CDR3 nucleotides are TGTGCCAGCAGCCTGTCGATCCCCCTTTGGGGGGAAAAACTGTTTTTT. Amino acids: CASSLSIPLWGEKLFF. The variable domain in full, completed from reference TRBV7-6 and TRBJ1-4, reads GAGVSQSPRYKVTKRGQDVALRCDPISGHVSLYWYRQALGQGPEFLTYFNYEAQQDKSGLPNDRFSAERPEGSISTLTIQRTEQRDSAMYRCASSLSIPLWGEKLFFGSGTQLSVL.